One and the same sample provided the 22 T cell receptor beta chains below, sequenced in a study of beta chain features in type 1 diabetes. Since all of the isolated RNA was reverse transcribed, expressed TCRB transcripts were what got sequenced. Clones were sequenced by immunoSEQ multiplex PCR, and TCRdb holds only the in-frame ones, with some missing. The profile covers 300,000 to 350,000 clones, with approximately 12% appearing a single time and roughly 0.015% taken by the ten largest. Their specific antigens are unknown. Study-wide results and limits: Moderate but significant shortening of TCRB CDR3s was recorded in all four CD4+ subsets from Type 1 diabetes patients.

Sequencing was performed on naive CD4+ T cells from blood. The receptors stem from a woman aged 18-29 years with type 1 diabetes.

This clone has only a few counts. This rearrangement joins TRBV19 to TRBJ1-2, with a weak D call TRBD1 (5 bases). This CDR3 comprises 12 residues. Between the trimmed V and J ends, which lost 5 bases and 2 bases, there was a span of 6 bases. CDR1 is LNHDA, CDR2 SQIVND, per germline (reference sequence). CDR3 in amino acids: CASSDSNYGYTF. The CDR3 region has the DNA TGTGCCAGTAGTGACAGCAACTATGGCTACACCTTC.

This clone was observed a few times. The chain has TRBV19 and TRBJ2-6; D may be TRBD1 (5 bases). Trimming cost V 5 bases and J 0 bases, with 11 bases left between them. This CDR3 has 16 amino acids. Germline values: CDR1 LNHDA, CDR2 SQIVND (reference sequence). CDR3 nucleotides: TGTGCCAGTAGTGTGGACATATCCTCTGGGGCCAACGTCCTGACTTTC. It yields the protein CASSVDISSGANVLTF.

The chain combines TRBV23-1 with TRBJ1-2; a possible D gene is TRBD1 (5 bases). TRBV23-1 carries the ORF label, with uncertain function. This CDR3 spans 17 amino acids. V was pared by 6 bases and J by 4 bases, with 24 bases between. CDR3 amino acids: CASSLCGGVGQVYGYTF. CDR3 coding DNA: TGCGCCAGCAGCCTTTGTGGGGGGGTTGGGCAGGTCTATGGCTACACCTTC.

In this sample, this clone turned up a few times. V gene TRBV5-1 combines with J gene TRBJ1-1; 8 nucleotides align to TRBD1. Germline values: CDR1 SGHRS, CDR2 YFSETQ. V lost 3 bases and J lost 5; bases outside the gene matches: 6. This CDR3 is built from 14 residues. Here the CDR3 DNA reads TGCGCCAGCAGCTCCTCGACAGGGGTGACTGAAGCTTTCTTT. Translated, it gives CASSSSTGVTEAFF.

This chain links TRBV30 with TRBJ1-5, with TRBD1 matching 8 bases. Germline V gives CDR1 GTSNPN, CDR2 SVGIG (reference sequence). Trimming cost V 5 bases and J 5 bases; bases outside gene matches: 2. CDR3 length: 12 amino acids. The CDR3 DNA reads as TGTGCCTGGGGACAGGGTCATCAGCCCCAGCATTTT. Its protein product is CAWGQGHQPQHF. The full variable domain, completed using reference TRBV30 and TRBJ1-5, is SQTIHQWPATLVQPVGSPLSLECTVEGTSNPNLYWYRQAAGRGLQLLFYSVGIGQISSEVPQNLSASRPQDRQFILSSKKLLLSDSGFYLCAWGQGHQPQHFGDGTRLSIL.

This clone appeared a few times. V usage is TRBV28 and J usage is TRBJ2-5, with D unclear. V was pared by 6 bases and J by 2 bases, with 10 bases between. Germline V lookup: CDR1 MDHEN, CDR2 SYDVKM. The CDR3 spans 13 residues. CDR3 nucleotide sequence: TGTGCCAGCAGCCCACAAGTACAAGAGACCCAGTACTTC. Translated: CASSPQVQETQYF.

This clone was seen more than once but under ten times. The chain employs TRBV2 and TRBJ1-1; 8 bases fit TRBD1. Germline values: CDR1 SNHLY, CDR2 FYNNEI. The J segment lost 4 bases and the V segment lost 5 bases, leaving 3 bases of the junction unmatched. The CDR3 length is 13 residues. The CDR3 nucleotides are TGTGCCAGCAGTTCGGACAGGGCCACTGAAGCTTTCTTT. Its protein is CASSSDRATEAFF.

The chain is built from TRBV18 and TRBJ1-1; 7 bases map to TRBD1. The CDR3 runs to 13 residues. V was pared by 8 bases and J by 8 bases, with 11 bases of the junction left unmatched. Germline CDR1 reads KGHSH; CDR2 reads LQKENI. CDR3 sequence: CASTYRDSGEAFF. The CDR3 DNA sequence: TGTGCCAGCACCTACCGGGACAGCGGCGAAGCTTTCTTT.

This clone showed up just a few times. This chain connects TRBV11-2 to TRBJ2-1; 9 nucleotides match TRBD2. Trimming cost V 1 base and J 7 bases; bases outside gene matches: 5. The CDR3 consists of 15 residues. The germline gives CDR1 SGHAT, CDR2 FQNNGV. For the CDR3, the DNA is TGTGCCAGCAGCTTAGTGGCGGGAGGGCCGAATGAGCAGTTCTTC. It yields the protein CASSLVAGGPNEQFF.

The chain combines TRBV7-3 with TRBJ2-2; 7 bases fit TRBD1. The germline CDR1 and CDR2 sequences are SGHTA and FQGTGA. Unmatched junction bases numbered 4, after V lost 4 bases and J lost 5 bases. The CDR3 has 14 residues. As DNA, the CDR3 is TGTGCCAGCAGCTCACAGGGGACGACCGGGGAGCTGTTTTTT. It yields the protein CASSSQGTTGELFF.

This clone came up a few times. The chain has TRBV5-1 and TRBJ2-3; 10 bases are shared with TRBD2. The CDR3 is made up of 15 amino acids. V shed 6 bases and J 4 bases; nucleotides not matched to a gene: 8. The germline V gene has CDR1 SGHRS and CDR2 YFSETQ. The CDR3 spells CASTNSGRSSDTQYF. The DNA for the CDR3 is TGCGCCAGCACTAATAGCGGGAGGAGCTCAGATACGCAGTATTTT.

This clone was seen a few times. CDR3 residues: CASSFDPRQETFF. CDR3 DNA: TGTGCCAGCAGCTTCGACCCCCGACAGGAAACTTTCTTT. V and J are TRBV5-6 and TRBJ1-1, with D possibly TRBD1 on 6 matching bases. Germline-derived CDR1 and CDR2 are SGHDT and YYEEEE. CDR3 length: 13 amino acids. The germline V and J ends were trimmed by 2 bases and 12 bases, with 17 bases remaining between them.

This rearrangement joins TRBV11-2 to TRBJ2-1; D is unclear. The V and J ends lost 3 bases and 9 bases respectively, with 18 bases between them. Germline CDR1 and CDR2: SGHAT and FQNNGV. CDR3 length equals 15 residues. CDR3 sequence (DNA): TGTGCCAGCAGCTTTACACGATCGATCGCCACTGAGCAGTTCTTC. Its protein is CASSFTRSIATEQFF.

The chain is built from TRBV9 and TRBJ2-7, with D uncertain. V lost 1 base, J lost 3 bases, and 2 bases lay in between. This CDR3 region has 11 residues. Germline V gene sequence: CDR1 SGDLS, CDR2 YYNGEE. This chain's CDR3 is CASSVHYEQYV. CDR3 in DNA: TGTGCCAGCAGCGTACACTACGAGCAGTACGTC.

This chain links TRBV6-4 with TRBJ2-7, with 11 bases fitting TRBD2. V shed 5 bases, J shed 1 base, and the junction held 4 bases outside the gene matches. CDR3 length: 15 amino acids. Germline CDR1 and CDR2: MRHNA and SNTAGT. The CDR3 DNA reads as TGTGCCAGCAGTCGGACTAGCGGGCCTTCCTACGAGCAGTACGTC. This sequence encodes CASSRTSGPSYEQYV.

The rearrangement joins TRBV19 to TRBJ1-5; weak D call: TRBD1 (6 bases). With 10 bases removed from V and 1 base from J, the gap between germline ends came to 17 bases. The germline V gene has CDR1 LNHDA and CDR2 SQIVND (reference sequence). The CDR3 length is 15 residues. The CDR3 protein is CATLRTATSNQPQHF. In DNA, the CDR3 is TGTGCCACCTTGAGGACAGCCACCAGCAATCAGCCCCAGCATTTT.

This clone was counted only a few times. The genes are TRBV7-9 and TRBJ1-1; TRBD1 might be the D (5 bases). The CDR3 is 14 amino acids. Germline assignment: CDR1 SEHNR and CDR2 FQNEAQ (reference sequence). Deletions cut 2 bases from V and 5 bases from J, with 12 bases between. CDR3 nucleotide sequence: TGTGCCAGCAGCTTAACTCAGGGAGGAACTGAAGCTTTCTTT. It is translated as CASSLTQGGTEAFF.

This sequence joins TRBV4-2 and TRBJ2-7; 12 nucleotides match TRBD2. The CDR3 extends over 16 amino acids. The V gene's germline CDR1 is LGHNA and CDR2 YNFKEQ. The V and J ends lost 3 bases and 2 bases, in that order; junction bases with no gene match: 5. CDR3 DNA sequence: TGTGCCAGCAGCCACCAGAGGACTAGCGGGACCTACGAGCAGTACTTC. This encodes CASSHQRTSGTYEQYF.

There are a few counts of this clone. V is TRBV5-6 and J is TRBJ2-4; 7 nucleotides align to TRBD1. Germline CDR1 reads SGHDT; CDR2 reads YYEEEE. The CDR3 length is 14 residues. V shed 0 bases, J shed 9 bases, and the junction held 6 bases outside the gene matches. The CDR3 sequence: CASSLVGGAGIQYF. The CDR3 DNA is TGTGCCAGCAGCTTGGTAGGGGGCGCCGGCATTCAGTACTTC.

Only a few counts were recorded for this clone. V usage is TRBV9 and J usage is TRBJ2-2, with 7 nucleotides matching TRBD2. Germline assignment: CDR1 SGDLS and CDR2 YYNGEE. Trimming took 0 bases from V and 6 from J; bases not matched to a gene: 8. CDR3 length equals 16 residues. The CDR3 sequence: CASSVAGGSISGELFF. The CDR3 nucleotides are TGTGCCAGCAGCGTAGCGGGCGGGAGTATCTCCGGGGAGCTGTTTTTT.

This clone turned up a few times. This chain uses TRBV5-4 with TRBJ2-3; 9 bases agree with TRBD2. CDR3 length equals 16 residues. The V segment lost 1 base and the J segment 1 base; nucleotides outside the gene matches: 4. Germline CDR1 and CDR2: SGHNT and YYREEE (reference sequence). The CDR3 here is CASSLRVAGGTDTQYF. In DNA, the CDR3 is TGTGCCAGCAGCTTGAGGGTAGCGGGAGGCACAGATACGCAGTATTTT.

Only a few counts were recorded for this clone. The CDR3, as DNA: TGTGCCAGCAGCTTAGCCGGTAGCCCCAATGAGCAGTTCTTC. Translated, it gives CASSLAGSPNEQFF. V usage is TRBV7-9 and J usage is TRBJ2-1; no clear D gene. The CDR3 runs 14 residues. Trimming shortened V by 0 bases and J by 6 bases, and 9 bases separated the two germline ends. Germline V gene lookup returns CDR1 SEHNR and CDR2 FQNEAQ (reference sequence).